This TCR beta chain was documented in a study of T cells in Graves' hyperthyroidism and ophthalmopathy. The sample holds many counts of this clonotype. The TCR beta CDR3 regions underwent amplification using RNA transcripts as the source. RT-PCR in the first round (using the HTBI primer set) targeted the TCR CDR3. TCRdb reprocessed the multiplex PCR reads via MiXCR and lists one record per CDR3 protein. The sample lists fewer than 200,000 distinct CDR3 sequences, about a sixth occurring once. This CDR3 has 16 residues. CDR1 is MNHEY and CDR2 is SMNVEV in the germline V gene (reference sequence). The V segment lost 3 bases and the J segment 5 bases; nucleotides outside the gene matches: 6.

The source material was blood. The receptor comes from a woman aged 50 to 60 with Graves' hyperthyroidism. This chain uses TRBV27 with TRBJ2-5; 13 nucleotides agree with TRBD2. CDR3 sequence (DNA): TGTGCCAGCAGTTTCATACTAGCGGGGGGGCCGGAGACCCAGTACTTC. Protein product: CASSFILAGGPETQYF.